This T cell receptor beta chain originates from a study of blood T cell repertoires in COVID-19. Study-level information: Acute and convalescent COVID-19 samples came from the United States, Italy and Spain.

This CDR3 contains 14 residues. CDR1 and CDR2 (germline): SNHLY, FYNNEI. The junction had 8 bases not matched to a gene; V was cut back by 8 bases and J by 8 bases. Profiled with immunoSEQ multiplex PCR; TCRdb holds only in-frame clones, not every one. Among approximately 200,000 clones, around 82% were seen once, and the ten largest hold less than 2.5%. This chain connects TRBV2 to TRBJ1-6, with TRBD1 matching 8 bases. Sequenced material: peripheral blood. The TCR sequence derives from a woman aged 55-70 years with acute or convalescent COVID-19. The CDR3 reads CASSRQGAHSPLHF. CDR3 DNA sequence: TGTGCCAGCTCCCGGCAGGGGGCACATTCACCCCTCCACTTT.